These 18 T cell receptor beta chains came from one sample sequenced in a study of cytomegalovirus exposure and HLA in healthy donors. It was with 60 Vbeta and 13 Jbeta primers that the PCR ran. The table came from immunoSEQ multiplex PCR; TCRdb's copy has only in-frame clones and leaves some out. The sample consists of roughly 190,000 clones, 81% of them appearing once. The sequencing input was PBMCs. Receptors originate from a man aged 18 to 35 in good health and CMV-seronegative.

The chain links TRBV2 to TRBJ1-2; 8 nucleotides line up with TRBD1. The trim removed 4 bases at V and 5 bases at J, leaving 0 bases unmatched. Germline V CDR1 and CDR2: SNHLY, FYNNEI. The CDR3 length is 12 residues. The CDR3 loop is CASSGQGYGYTF. CDR3 DNA sequence: TGTGCCAGCAGTGGACAGGGGTATGGCTACACCTTC. Full variable domain (outside the CDR3, taken from reference TRBV2 and TRBJ1-2): EPEVTQTPSHQVTQMGQEVILRCVPISNHLYFYWYRQILGQKVEFLVSFYNNEISEKSEIFDDQFSVERPDGSNFTLKIRSTKLEDSAMYFCASSGQGYGYTFGSGTRLTVV.

V gene TRBV19 combines with J gene TRBJ2-3; the match to TRBD2 covers 7 bases. The V segment lost 3 bases and the J segment 5 bases; nucleotides outside the gene matches: 8. The CDR3 has 15 residues. The germline CDR1 and CDR2 sequences are LNHDA and SQIVND (reference sequence). CDR3 loop: CASSIRGRAGDTQYF. The CDR3 region has the DNA TGTGCCAGTAGTATTAGAGGGAGGGCAGGAGATACGCAGTATTTT.

The chain links TRBV29-1 to TRBJ1-5, with 8 bases fitting TRBD1. This CDR3 has 15 amino acids. V shed 4 bases and J 0 bases; nucleotides not matched to a gene: 5. Germline CDR1 is SQVTM and CDR2 is ANQGSEA. The CDR3 DNA follows: TGCAGCGTTGCAGGGACAGGTGATAGCAATCAGCCCCAGCATTTT. Its translation is CSVAGTGDSNQPQHF.

V and J are TRBV5-1 and TRBJ1-4; tentatively, D is TRBD1 (6 bases). Germline values: CDR1 SGHRS, CDR2 YFSETQ. V dropped 0 bases and J dropped 5 bases, with 11 bases sitting between them. This CDR3 region has 15 residues. The CDR3 is CASSLDTGINEKLFF. The CDR3 coding sequence is TGCGCCAGCAGCTTGGACACAGGGATAAATGAAAAACTGTTTTTT.

This clone was recorded only once. The chain joins TRBV7-2 to TRBJ1-4; maybe TRBD1 (5 bases). V was pared by 3 bases and J by 0 bases, with 14 bases between. The V gene's germline CDR1 is SGHTA and CDR2 FQGNSA. This CDR3 region has 17 residues. The DNA of the CDR3 is TGTGCCAGCAGCTTCGGGCAGGGCCCAGCAACTAATGAAAAACTGTTTTTT. Amino acid sequence: CASSFGQGPATNEKLFF.

The rearrangement uses TRBV5-1 and TRBJ2-3; TRBD1 matches 8 bases. This CDR3 comprises 14 residues. The V gene end was trimmed by 3 bases and the J gene end by 3 bases; junction bases not matched to a gene: 3. From germline, CDR1 is SGHRS and CDR2 YFSETQ. The CDR3 loop is CASSSRTGTDTQYF. The CDR3 DNA reads TGCGCCAGCAGCTCACGGACAGGGACAGATACGCAGTATTTT. Looking up the rest from reference TRBV5-1 and TRBJ2-3 gives the full variable domain: KAGVTQTPRYLIKTRGQQVTLSCSPISGHRSVSWYQQTPGQGLQFLFEYFSETQRNKGNFPGRFSGRQFSNSRSEMNVSTLELGDSALYLCASSSRTGTDTQYFGPGTRLTVL.

The chain recombines TRBV11-2 with TRBJ2-5; D gene ambiguous. Trimming stripped 1 base from V and 2 bases from J, with 11 bases between. This CDR3 is 15 amino acids long. Looked up from germline, CDR1 is SGHAT and CDR2 is FQNNGV. The CDR3 DNA reads as TGTGCCAGCAGCTTAGGCGCCACGATACAAGAGACCCAGTACTTC. Its translation: CASSLGATIQETQYF.

V and J are TRBV9 and TRBJ2-1, with D unclear. CDR1 and CDR2 from the germline V gene are SGDLS and YYNGEE. Trimming took 0 bases from V and 5 from J, leaving 9 bases between them. The CDR3 totals 14 residues. The CDR3 is CASSVEVRDNEQFF. The CDR3 DNA follows: TGTGCCAGCAGCGTAGAAGTTCGGGACAATGAGCAGTTCTTC.

The chain employs TRBV7-2 and TRBJ2-2; 7 nucleotides align to TRBD1. Unmatched junction bases numbered 4, after V lost 5 bases and J lost 7 bases. The CDR3 totals 13 residues. Per the germline V gene, CDR1 is SGHTA and CDR2 is FQGNSA. As DNA, the CDR3 is TGTGCCAGCAGCCCGGGACAGAACGGGGAGCTGTTTTTT. Protein sequence: CASSPGQNGELFF. Full variable domain (remainder filled in from reference TRBV7-2 and TRBJ2-2): GAGVSQSPSNKVTEKGKDVELRCDPISGHTALYWYRQSLGQGLEFLIYFQGNSAPDKSGLPSDRFSAERTGGSVSTLTIQRTQQEDSAVYLCASSPGQNGELFFGEGSRLTVL.

The V gene is TRBV5-4, the J gene TRBJ2-2; D may be TRBD2 (5 bases). Germline CDR1 and CDR2: SGHNT and YYREEE (reference sequence). Between the trimmed V and J ends, which lost 0 bases and 4 bases, there was a span of 10 bases. This CDR3 has 15 residues. The CDR3 loop reads CASSLAGEGTGELFF. CDR3 DNA sequence: TGTGCCAGCAGCTTGGCTGGAGAGGGCACCGGGGAGCTGTTTTTT.

The chain couples TRBV10-3 to TRBJ2-1; D gene unclear. Germline CDR1 is ENHRY and CDR2 is SYGVKD. The CDR3 covers 14 residues. Trimming took 8 bases from V and 2 from J, leaving 13 bases between them. The DNA for the CDR3 is TGTGCCATCGGAGAGAGTCGGACCTACAATGAGCAGTTCTTC. Its translation is CAIGESRTYNEQFF.

The CDR3: CASSLVAASVEQYF. The DNA of the CDR3 is TGCGCCAGCAGCTTGGTGGCGGCCTCCGTCGAGCAGTACTTC. The rearrangement links TRBV5-1 to TRBJ2-7; the D is unclear. The CDR3 covers 14 residues. V dropped 0 bases and J dropped 6 bases, with 13 bases sitting between them. The germline V gene encodes CDR1 SGHRS and CDR2 YFSETQ.

The chain carries TRBV6-4 and TRBJ2-2; D ambiguous. Trimming removed 0 bases at V and 2 bases at J, with 13 bases between. Germline CDR1 and CDR2: MRHNA and SNTAGT. The CDR3 is made up of 17 amino acids. CDR3 in DNA: TGTGCCAGCAGTGACTCGATTTTTGCAGGAAACACCGGGGAGCTGTTTTTT. Its protein product is CASSDSIFAGNTGELFF.

The gene calls are TRBV29-1 and TRBJ2-3; D remains ambiguous. This CDR3 is built from 15 residues. The V end lost 2 bases, the J end lost 4 bases, and 16 bases lay between the germline ends. Per the germline V gene, CDR1 is SQVTM and CDR2 is ANQGSEA. DNA of the CDR3: TGCAGCGTTGAATTGGTGTCTGAGGTGCCAGATACGCAGTATTTT. Translation gives CSVELVSEVPDTQYF.

The chain couples TRBV15 to TRBJ2-3; D uncertain. The CDR3 is 14 amino acids. The germline V gene encodes CDR1 LNHNV and CDR2 YYDKDF (reference sequence). With 0 bases removed from V and 2 bases from J, the gap between germline ends came to 6 bases. In DNA form, the CDR3 reads TGTGCCACCAGCAGAGAGGAGAACACAGATACGCAGTATTTT. It encodes CATSREENTDTQYF. The full variable domain, completed using reference TRBV15 and TRBJ2-3, is DAMVIQNPRYQVTQFGKPVTLSCSQTLNHNVMYWYQQKSSQAPKLLFHYYDKDFNNEADTPDNFQSRRPNTSFCFLDIRSPGLGDTAMYLCATSREENTDTQYFGPGTRLTVL.

The chain uses TRBV7-2 and TRBJ1-2; D call uncertain. The V end lost 2 bases, the J end lost 2 bases, and 12 bases lay between the germline ends. The germline gives CDR1 SGHTA, CDR2 FQGNSA. This CDR3 has 15 residues. The CDR3 coding sequence is TGTGCCAGCAGCTTATTCCAGCAGGCGAACTATGGCTACACCTTC. Protein: CASSLFQQANYGYTF.

The chain carries TRBV7-2 and TRBJ2-7, with TRBD2 matching 8 bases. Per germline, CDR1 SGHTA and CDR2 FQGNSA. The V and J ends lost 5 bases and 7 bases, in that order; junction bases with no gene match: 22. The CDR3 is made up of 18 amino acids. CDR3 residues: CASSREVPWDRGGREQYF. The CDR3, as DNA: TGTGCCAGCAGCCGAGAAGTCCCGTGGGATCGGGGGGGCAGAGAGCAGTACTTC. The full variable domain, its missing parts supplied by reference TRBV7-2 and TRBJ2-7, is GAGVSQSPSNKVTEKGKDVELRCDPISGHTALYWYRQSLGQGLEFLIYFQGNSAPDKSGLPSDRFSAERTGGSVSTLTIQRTQQEDSAVYLCASSREVPWDRGGREQYFGPGTRLTVT.

V gene TRBV5-4 combines with J gene TRBJ2-2; TRBD2 aligns across 7 bases. The J segment lost 5 bases and the V segment lost 1 base, leaving 5 bases of the junction unmatched. The CDR3 contains 15 residues. Germline-derived CDR1 and CDR2 are SGHNT and YYREEE (reference sequence). CDR3 residues: CASSLRRERTGELFF. In DNA form, the CDR3 reads TGTGCCAGCAGCTTGCGGCGGGAGCGGACCGGGGAGCTGTTTTTT.